This is a list of T cell receptor beta chains from one sample in a study of cytomegalovirus exposure and HLA in healthy donors. The protocol was immunoSEQ multiplex PCR, while the TCRdb copy is restricted to in-frame clones and leaves out a portion. This table holds roughly 120,000 clones, about 80% found once. The sequencing input was PBMCs. These receptors originate from a woman between 18 and 29 years old in good health and CMV-seronegative. Both conserved end residues are trimmed from each CDR3. The D gene is left open where the match is weak.

cdr3_length: 11
d_call: NA
v_call: TRBV14
cdr3_aa: ASSWGHSYEQY

cdr3_length: 12
d_call: TRBD2
v_call: TRBV19
cdr3_aa: ASSIGLAGPEQF

cdr3_length: 13
d_call: TRBD1
v_call: TRBV18
cdr3_aa: ASSRGDSLNTEAF

cdr3_length: 11
d_call: NA
v_call: TRBV11-2
cdr3_aa: ASSRGSGEKLF

cdr3_length: 13
d_call: TRBD2
v_call: TRBV7-9
cdr3_aa: ASTFDRTSVYEQF

cdr3_length: 17
d_call: TRBD2
v_call: TRBV4-1
cdr3_aa: ASSQDPLASGSRTGELF

cdr3_length: 15
d_call: TRBD2
v_call: TRBV4-1
cdr3_aa: ASSFSLGTSVADTQY

cdr3_length: 14
d_call: NA
v_call: TRBV19
cdr3_aa: ASSIGGGIGNQPQH

cdr3_length: 12
d_call: TRBD2
v_call: TRBV2
cdr3_aa: ASSASGEVNEQY

cdr3_length: 14
d_call: NA
v_call: TRBV5-5
cdr3_aa: ASSSSGAPGTYEQY

cdr3_length: 13
d_call: TRBD2
v_call: TRBV5-4
cdr3_aa: ASSFHSGDTDTQY

cdr3_length: 10
d_call: NA
v_call: TRBV10-1
cdr3_aa: ASSGPTYEQY

cdr3_length: 11
d_call: NA
v_call: TRBV30
cdr3_aa: AWTTGMNTEAF

cdr3_length: 12
d_call: TRBD1
v_call: TRBV4-2
cdr3_aa: ASSPDRGTYEQY

cdr3_length: 15
d_call: NA
v_call: TRBV4-1
cdr3_aa: ASSQDRRRVPTYEQY

cdr3_length: 11
d_call: NA
v_call: TRBV29-1
cdr3_aa: SVHRPPNYGYT

cdr3_length: 12
d_call: TRBD2
v_call: TRBV5-1
cdr3_aa: ASKDGGAPDTQY

cdr3_length: 12
d_call: NA
v_call: TRBV7-3
cdr3_aa: ASSAQQGNYGYT

cdr3_length: 12
d_call: TRBD2
v_call: TRBV4-1
cdr3_aa: ASSQVAGVYEQY

cdr3_length: 11
d_call: TRBD2
v_call: TRBV7-2
cdr3_aa: ASSYGLAGGEY

cdr3_length: 11
d_call: NA
v_call: TRBV7-9
cdr3_aa: SSSLDYREGYT

cdr3_length: 13
d_call: NA
v_call: TRBV4-1
cdr3_aa: ASSQDPRSGNTIY

cdr3_length: 14
d_call: TRBD1
v_call: TRBV6-1
cdr3_aa: ASSEALQGVFGGYT

cdr3_length: 13
d_call: TRBD1
v_call: TRBV6-5
cdr3_aa: ASRGDRLSSYEQY

cdr3_length: 14
d_call: NA
v_call: TRBV19
cdr3_aa: ASSFGLRSSYNEQF

cdr3_length: 14
d_call: TRBD1
v_call: TRBV4-3
cdr3_aa: ASSQDRRGLFYGYT

cdr3_length: 13
d_call: TRBD1
v_call: TRBV4-3
cdr3_aa: ASSLGGQGSNGYT

cdr3_length: 12
d_call: TRBD1
v_call: TRBV6-1
cdr3_aa: ASTGQGAAYGYT

cdr3_length: 13
d_call: NA
v_call: TRBV18
cdr3_aa: ASSPFGGSGQPQH

cdr3_length: 14
d_call: NA
v_call: TRBV4-1
cdr3_aa: ASSQGLPPMRTEAF

cdr3_length: 12
d_call: NA
v_call: TRBV2
cdr3_aa: ASSDTGFDYGYT

cdr3_length: 10
d_call: NA
v_call: TRBV9
cdr3_aa: ASTGANYGYT

cdr3_length: 10
d_call: NA
v_call: TRBV7-2
cdr3_aa: ASSPAGHEQF

cdr3_length: 14
d_call: TRBD1
v_call: TRBV4-3
cdr3_aa: ASSQDSGTGGNEQF

cdr3_length: 10
d_call: NA
v_call: TRBV12-5
cdr3_aa: ASGLDRREQF